The present TCR beta chain was sequenced within a study of human T cells and chemical hapten exposure. The study, taken as a whole, reports: DPC sensitization produced no change in TCRs with frequency above 1 in 1000.

Total RNA was extracted from unfractionated whole blood. TCRdb recomputed calls from the 5' RACE reads with MiXCR, one row per CDR3 protein. The data show 81,000 or so distinct CDR3 sequences, under 10% seen once. CDR1 and CDR2 from the germline V gene are SEHNR and FQNEAQ (reference sequence). The CDR3 is made up of 14 amino acids. The V and J ends lost 7 bases and 4 bases respectively, with 15 bases between them. Comment on this clonotype: Its antigen is as yet unknown.

This clonotype originated in a male donor in good health. This chain links TRBV7-9 with TRBJ2-3; D possibly corresponds to TRBD2 (6 bases). CDR3 DNA sequence: TGTGCCAGCACCCTGGGGGGTCGCGCAGATACGCAGTATTTT. Encoded protein: CASTLGGRADTQYF.